Below, 24 T cell receptor beta chains from the same sample are listed, as sequenced in a study of blood T cell repertoires in COVID-19. The protocol was immunoSEQ multiplex PCR, while the TCRdb copy is restricted to in-frame clones and leaves out a portion. The data show 210,000 or so clones, around 85% seen once. Sequencing was done on a sample of peripheral blood. These receptor sequences come from a human donor in a cohort sampled during active COVID-19.

The V gene is TRBV28, the J gene TRBJ2-2, with D perhaps matching TRBD2 (5 bases). Deletions cut 4 bases from V and 6 bases from J, with 9 bases between. The CDR3 is made up of 13 amino acids. Germline values: CDR1 MDHEN, CDR2 SYDVKM. The CDR3 region is CASSWRVPGELFF. The CDR3 coding sequence is TGTGCCAGCAGTTGGCGGGTACCCGGGGAGCTGTTTTTT.

The J gene is TRBJ2-3, the V gene TRBV27, with 7 bases identical to TRBD2. Germline loops: CDR1 MNHEY, CDR2 SMNVEV (reference sequence). The length of the CDR3 is 15 residues. Unmatched junction bases numbered 7, after V lost 2 bases and J lost 5 bases. The CDR3 sequence: CASSLRGGSGDTQYF. The CDR3 nucleotides read TGTGCCAGCAGTTTACGCGGCGGGAGCGGAGATACGCAGTATTTT.

A single count supports this clone. A read error is possible here, since a much larger clone lies one base away. The CDR3 DNA sequence: TGTGCCAGCAGCGTGACAGGGAACACTGAAGCTTTCTTT. It specifies CASSVTGNTEAFF. This sequence joins TRBV7-2 and TRBJ1-1; D possibly corresponds to TRBD1 (6 bases). The CDR3 has 13 residues. The V gene's germline CDR1 is SGHTA and CDR2 FQGNSA. V was pared by 5 bases and J by 1 base, with 8 bases between.

The J gene is TRBJ2-7, the V gene TRBV7-9, with D hard to call. V was pared by 3 bases and J by 4 bases, with 19 bases between. The CDR3 loop spans 16 amino acids. CDR1 and CDR2 from the germline V gene are SEHNR and FQNEAQ (reference sequence). In DNA form, the CDR3 reads TGTGCCAGCAGCTTCGGTCCGCTAAAAAACGGTTACGAGCAGTACTTC. This gives the protein CASSFGPLKNGYEQYF.

The genes are TRBV30 and TRBJ2-7, with 11 nucleotides matching TRBD2. Trimming at V came to 2 bases and at J to 6 bases, leaving 6 bases not matched to a gene. Germline V gene data show CDR1 as GTSNPN and CDR2 as SVGIG (reference sequence). The CDR3 length is 14 residues. CDR3: CAWSHFSGRAEQYF. CDR3 bases: TGTGCCTGGAGTCATTTTAGCGGGAGGGCCGAGCAGTACTTC.

V usage is TRBV28 and J usage is TRBJ1-1; maybe TRBD1 (6 bases). The CDR3 loop spans 14 amino acids. Germline CDR1 reads MDHEN; CDR2 reads SYDVKM. V lost 2 bases to trimming and J lost 11 bases, with 18 bases between them. Written as DNA, the CDR3 is TGTGCCAGCAGTTTACCCCCCAGGGGCGTTGTGGCTTTCTTT. This gives the protein CASSLPPRGVVAFF.

The rearrangement links TRBV18 to TRBJ2-1, with TRBD2 identical over 7 bases. Germline CDR1 reads KGHSH; CDR2 reads LQKENI. Unmatched junction bases numbered 11, after V lost 3 bases and J lost 9 bases. CDR3 length: 15 residues. The CDR3 loop is CASSPRDYHPPEQFF. The DNA for the CDR3 is TGTGCCAGCTCACCCCGGGACTACCACCCACCTGAGCAGTTCTTC.

The chain has TRBV5-1 and TRBJ2-1; 8 bases fit TRBD1. This CDR3 has 13 amino acids. Germline V gene lookup returns CDR1 SGHRS and CDR2 YFSETQ. CDR3 nucleotides: TGCGCTTCAAGGGGGACAGGTTACAATGAGCAGTTCTTC. Translated, it gives CASRGTGYNEQFF.

The chain combines TRBV29-1 with TRBJ1-2; D is undetermined. The V end was cut by 5 bases, the J end by 1 base, with 11 bases between. This CDR3 has 13 amino acids. Germline V gene lookup returns CDR1 SQVTM and CDR2 ANQGSEA. This chain's CDR3 is CSVSSTGNYGYTF. CDR3 DNA: TGCAGCGTTTCGAGTACGGGTAACTATGGCTACACCTTC.

This clone turned up a few times. V is TRBV3-1 (or the pseudogene TRBV3-2) and J is TRBJ1-5, with 10 positions matching TRBD1. The CDR3 sequence is 16 residues long. CDR1 and CDR2 (germline): LGHDT, YNNKEL (reference sequence). V dropped 4 bases and J dropped 4; count of bases not matched to a gene: 7. This CDR3 reads CASSPYGTGANQPQHF. The CDR3 nucleotides read TGTGCCAGCAGCCCCTATGGGACAGGGGCAAATCAGCCCCAGCATTTT.

In this sample, this clone turned up once. J is TRBJ2-7 and V is TRBV6-5, with 7 bases lining up with TRBD2. CDR1 is MNHEY and CDR2 is SVGAGI in the germline V gene. The CDR3 covers 15 residues. The ends lost 7 bases at V and 2 bases at J; junction bases unmatched: 11. The chain's CDR3 is CASIPRASGTYEQYF. CDR3 DNA: TGTGCCAGCATCCCCCGGGCTAGCGGAACCTACGAGCAGTACTTC.

This chain joins TRBV3-1 (or the pseudogene TRBV3-2) and TRBJ1-1, with unresolved D. V was shortened by 2 bases and J by 10 bases, with 5 bases between the two germline ends. The CDR3 loop spans 10 amino acids. CDR1 LGHDT and CDR2 YNNKEL come from the germline V gene (reference sequence). CDR3 in amino acids: CASSQRVAFF. The CDR3 DNA sequence: TGTGCCAGCAGCCAACGCGTAGCTTTCTTT.

This clone was detected only a few times. The chain employs TRBV2 and TRBJ1-5; possible D gene TRBD1, 6 bases. V gave up 2 bases and J gave up 5 bases, with 10 bases separating them. From germline, CDR1 is SNHLY and CDR2 FYNNEI. CDR3 length: 14 residues. The CDR3 nucleotides read TGTGCCAGCAGTGAACAGGGGACCTATCAGCCCCAGCATTTT. Amino acid sequence: CASSEQGTYQPQHF.

CDR3 in DNA: TGTGCCAGCAAGCCGGGACAGGGGGGGCAGGAGCAGTACTTC. Protein sequence: CASKPGQGGQEQYF. This chain links TRBV28 with TRBJ2-7; 11 positions agree with TRBD1. V shed 7 bases and J 7 bases; nucleotides not matched to a gene: 9. The CDR3 covers 14 residues. The germline CDR1 and CDR2 sequences are MDHEN and SYDVKM.

The V gene is TRBV30, the J gene TRBJ1-1; the D is unclear. The CDR3 is 12 amino acids. CDR1 and CDR2 (germline): GTSNPN, SVGIG (reference sequence). V was pared by 2 bases and J by 5 bases, with 9 bases between. Here the CDR3 DNA reads TGTGCCTGGAGTCCGGGTGAGACTGAAGCTTTCTTT. It translates to CAWSPGETEAFF.

The chain joins TRBV7-3 to TRBJ1-1, with D tentatively TRBD1 (5 bases). Between the trimmed V and J ends, which lost 5 bases and 1 base, there was a span of 8 bases. The germline V gene encodes CDR1 SGHTA and CDR2 FQGTGA. The length of the CDR3 is 13 residues. CDR3 DNA: TGTGCCAGCAGCCGGACACCGAACACTGAAGCTTTCTTT. Translating it yields CASSRTPNTEAFF.

The chain links TRBV28 to TRBJ2-7; tentatively, D is TRBD2 (5 bases). V was trimmed by 5 bases and J by 7 bases, leaving 12 bases between them. CDR3 length equals 12 residues. Germline V gives CDR1 MDHEN, CDR2 SYDVKM. The CDR3 here is CASSPTTREQYF. CDR3 coding DNA: TGTGCCAGCAGTCCAACCACTAGGGAGCAGTACTTC.

This clone has just a few counts. The V and J genes are TRBV18 and TRBJ1-2; TRBD1 is a possible D gene (6 bases). From germline, CDR1 is KGHSH and CDR2 LQKENI. The CDR3 sequence is 16 residues long. Trimming shortened V by 2 bases and J by 1 base, and 14 bases separated the two germline ends. As DNA, the CDR3 is TGTGCCAGCTCACCATTTACAGGGCCCATTAACTATGGCTACACCTTC. Translated, it gives CASSPFTGPINYGYTF.

This chain uses TRBV6-7 with TRBJ1-4, with TRBD1 identical over 9 bases. TRBV6-7 is treated as an ORF (open reading frame) with a function not yet certain. V shed 5 bases, J shed 7 bases, and the junction held 5 bases outside the gene matches. The CDR3 runs to 14 residues. CDR3 sequence reads: CASSNGTGCEKLFF. In nucleotides, the CDR3 is TGTGCCAGCAGTAACGGGACAGGGTGTGAAAAACTGTTTTTT.

This clone was observed once. This chain uses TRBV4-2 with TRBJ1-1; TRBD1 aligns across 8 bases. Germline loops: CDR1 LGHNA, CDR2 YNFKEQ. Trimming at V came to 3 bases and at J to 7 bases, leaving 4 bases not matched to a gene. This CDR3 contains 13 residues. The CDR3 protein is CASSHAGGSEAFF. The CDR3 DNA reads as TGTGCCAGCAGCCACGCAGGGGGCAGTGAAGCTTTCTTT.

The genes are TRBV18 and TRBJ2-2; 7 bases map to TRBD1. CDR1 is KGHSH and CDR2 is LQKENI in the germline V gene. This CDR3 region has 17 residues. V was pared by 2 bases and J by 3 bases, with 9 bases of the junction left unmatched. The CDR3 is CASSPRKKGTDTGELFF. For the CDR3, the DNA is TGTGCCAGCTCACCAAGAAAAAAAGGGACAGACACCGGGGAGCTGTTTTTT.

The V and J genes are TRBV29-1 and TRBJ1-6, with D perhaps matching TRBD1 (6 bases). CDR1 and CDR2 from the germline V gene are SQVTM and ANQGSEA. CDR3 length: 14 amino acids. Trimming removed 6 bases from V and 10 bases from J, with 19 bases in between. CDR3 sequence: CSVRVQGSRSPLHF. Here the CDR3 DNA reads TGCAGCGTCCGAGTACAGGGAAGCCGATCACCCCTCCACTTT.

V gene TRBV2 combines with J gene TRBJ2-3; TRBD1 matches at 9 bases. Germline V gene data show CDR1 as SNHLY and CDR2 as FYNNEI. The CDR3 totals 14 residues. Trimming at V came to 6 bases and at J to 0 bases, leaving 1 base not matched to a gene. CDR3 loop: CASRDRGSTDTQYF. CDR3 bases: TGTGCCAGCAGGGACAGGGGAAGCACAGATACGCAGTATTTT.

The chain is built from TRBV3-1 (or the pseudogene TRBV3-2) and TRBJ2-1, with TRBD2 matching 11 bases. The germline V gene encodes CDR1 LGHDT and CDR2 YNNKEL (reference sequence). V shed 5 bases and J 4 bases; nucleotides not matched to a gene: 7. This CDR3 comprises 16 residues. This CDR3 is CASSRPGTSGYNEQFF. The DNA for the CDR3 is TGTGCCAGCAGCAGACCCGGGACTAGCGGATACAATGAGCAGTTCTTC.